Each of the 20 T cell receptor beta chains below was sequenced from the same sample in a study of PD-1 blockade in mismatch repair-deficient tumors. Some clones are missing from TCRdb's copy, which holds only in-frame ones; the method was immunoSEQ multiplex PCR. The profile covers about 67,000 clones, with about 72% appearing a single time and about 5% taken by the ten largest. The sample consisted of peripheral blood, taken 2 weeks after starting pembrolizumab. All receptors come from an adult with mismatch repair-deficient cancer.

V usage is TRBV11-1 and J usage is TRBJ2-2; D unclear. V was shortened by 5 bases and J by 1 base, with 14 bases between the two germline ends. CDR3 length: 16 residues. Germline lookup yields CDR1 SGHAT and CDR2 FQDESV (reference sequence). CDR3 sequence reads: CASSPAQVLNTGELFF. CDR3 DNA: TGTGCCAGCAGCCCGGCCCAGGTATTGAACACCGGGGAGCTGTTTTTT.

V usage is TRBV9 and J usage is TRBJ2-5; the D is unclear. Germline V gene data show CDR1 as SGDLS and CDR2 as YYNGEE. The length of the CDR3 is 14 residues. V lost 0 bases, J lost 2 bases, and 8 bases lay in between. CDR3 in amino acids: CASSVAIEQETQYF. The CDR3 region has the DNA TGTGCCAGCAGCGTAGCTATAGAGCAAGAGACCCAGTACTTC.

The chain recombines TRBV7-9 with TRBJ1-4; TRBD1 agrees at 8 bases. The germline gives CDR1 SEHNR, CDR2 FQNEAQ (reference sequence). The CDR3 contains 15 residues. V gave up 2 bases and J gave up 7 bases; unmatched junction bases: 6. CDR3 region: CASSLFGQGGEKLFF. The DNA of the CDR3 is TGTGCCAGCAGCTTATTCGGACAGGGTGGTGAAAAACTGTTTTTT.

V gene TRBV25-1 combines with J gene TRBJ2-1, with 7 bases identical to TRBD2. The V gene end was trimmed by 2 bases and the J gene end by 8 bases; junction bases not matched to a gene: 3. CDR3 length equals 13 residues. The germline V gene encodes CDR1 MGHDK and CDR2 SYGVNS. The CDR3 DNA is TGTGCCAGCAGTGAAAAGCGGGGCGATGAGCAGTTCTTC. Protein sequence: CASSEKRGDEQFF.

The V gene is TRBV6-5, the J gene TRBJ2-5; D is perhaps TRBD1 (5 bases). Germline V gene lookup returns CDR1 MNHEY and CDR2 SVGAGI. This CDR3 spans 15 amino acids. Trimming pared 6 bases from V and 5 bases from J, leaving 19 bases between. The CDR3 bases are TGTGCCAGCAGGACAGATTTACGTTTTCCGGAGACCCAGTACTTC. Amino acids: CASRTDLRFPETQYF.

V gene TRBV6-6 combines with J gene TRBJ2-3; 10 bases fit TRBD2. The CDR3 sequence is 15 residues long. V lost 6 bases, J lost 3 bases, and 6 bases stayed unmatched. Per germline, CDR1 MNHNY and CDR2 SVGAGI (reference sequence). The CDR3: CASSARTSGTDTQYF. The DNA of the CDR3 is TGTGCCAGCAGCGCCCGGACTAGCGGTACAGATACGCAGTATTTT.

This chain connects TRBV4-2 to TRBJ2-1; the match to TRBD1 covers 7 bases. This CDR3 is 14 amino acids long. V lost 0 bases and J lost 8; bases outside the gene matches: 4. Per the germline V gene, CDR1 is LGHNA and CDR2 is YNFKEQ. CDR3 sequence: CASSQDRGIDEQFF. CDR3 DNA: TGTGCCAGCAGCCAAGACAGGGGGATTGATGAGCAGTTCTTC.

In its sample, this clone was seen once. The V gene is TRBV7-6, the J gene TRBJ2-3; 15 bases are shared with TRBD2. This CDR3 has 21 amino acids. Germline CDR1 reads SGHVS; CDR2 reads FNYEAQ. J gave up 3 bases and V 1 base, and 14 bases lay outside the gene matches. CDR3 residues: CASSLDSGSGLAGGRTDTQYF. DNA for the CDR3: TGTGCCAGCAGCTTAGACAGCGGATCAGGACTAGCGGGAGGGCGAACAGATACGCAGTATTTT. The full variable domain, completed using reference TRBV7-6 and TRBJ2-3, is GAGVSQSPRYKVTKRGQDVALRCDPISGHVSLYWYRQALGQGPEFLTYFNYEAQQDKSGLPNDRFSAERPEGSISTLTIQRTEQRDSAMYRCASSLDSGSGLAGGRTDTQYFGPGTRLTVL.

The chain joins TRBV11-3 to TRBJ1-1; a weak D match, TRBD1 (5 bases). CDR1 is SGHNT, CDR2 YENEEA, per germline. The CDR3 is 17 residues long. Trimming left V 2 bases short and J 2 bases short, with 18 bases between. The CDR3 loop reads CASSLTYAGTGNTEAFF. In nucleotides, the CDR3 is TGTGCCAGCAGCTTAACGTACGCGGGGACGGGTAACACTGAAGCTTTCTTT.

V usage is TRBV30 and J usage is TRBJ2-1; possible D gene TRBD2, 6 bases. Per germline, CDR1 GTSNPN and CDR2 SVGIG (reference sequence). This CDR3 is built from 15 residues. Between the trimmed V and J ends, which lost 3 bases and 1 base, there was a span of 13 bases. The CDR3 DNA reads as TGTGCCTGGAGCCTCGGGGAGGTTTCCTACAATGAGCAGTTCTTC. Its protein product is CAWSLGEVSYNEQFF. The whole variable domain, remainder taken from reference TRBV30 and TRBJ2-1, is SQTIHQWPATLVQPVGSPLSLECTVEGTSNPNLYWYRQAAGRGLQLLFYSVGIGQISSEVPQNLSASRPQDRQFILSSKKLLLSDSGFYLCAWSLGEVSYNEQFFGPGTRLTVL.

This clone has a handful of counts. This chain connects TRBV5-1 to TRBJ2-7; 9 positions match TRBD1. Germline CDR1 SGHRS, CDR2 YFSETQ. The CDR3 covers 13 residues. With V trimmed by 7 bases and J by 3 bases, 5 bases remained unmatched. The CDR3 DNA reads TGCGCCAGCCGGGACAGGGAATTCTACGAGCAGTACTTC. Protein: CASRDREFYEQYF.

V is TRBV19 and J is TRBJ2-1, with 8 bases fitting TRBD2. The germline CDR1 and CDR2 sequences are LNHDA and SQIVND (reference sequence). The CDR3 spans 18 residues. Trimming removed 1 base from V and 4 bases from J; junction bases left unmatched: 12. In nucleotides, the CDR3 is TGTGCCAGTAGTATAGCGGTCGTTAGCGGGACTTGGTACAATGAGCAGTTCTTC. Protein sequence: CASSIAVVSGTWYNEQFF.

The CDR3 DNA follows: TGTGCCAGTAGTATAGATCGCGGCGAGTGGAGCAATCAGCCCCAGCATTTT. Its protein product is CASSIDRGEWSNQPQHF. The chain uses TRBV19 and TRBJ1-5; D remains unclear. Trimming shortened V by 0 bases and J by 1 base, and 13 bases separated the two germline ends. The CDR3 covers 17 residues. Germline assignment: CDR1 LNHDA and CDR2 SQIVND (reference sequence).

J is TRBJ1-1 and V is TRBV7-2; a possible D gene is TRBD1 (5 bases). Per germline, CDR1 SGHTA and CDR2 FQGNSA. With 0 bases removed from V and 6 bases from J, the gap between germline ends came to 8 bases. The CDR3 is 13 amino acids. The CDR3 here is CASSLAGTPEAFF. CDR3 DNA: TGTGCCAGCAGCTTAGCGGGGACCCCTGAAGCTTTCTTT.

J is TRBJ1-1 and V is TRBV2; TRBD1 aligns across 9 bases. CDR1 is SNHLY and CDR2 is FYNNEI in the germline V gene. The CDR3 covers 14 residues. The J segment lost 5 bases and the V segment lost 6 bases, leaving 7 bases of the junction unmatched. CDR3 bases: TGTGCCAGCAGAACCGGACAGGGGTTAACTGAAGCTTTCTTT. Protein: CASRTGQGLTEAFF.

The J gene is TRBJ1-1, the V gene TRBV27; tentatively, D is TRBD1 (6 bases). Germline V lookup: CDR1 MNHEY, CDR2 SMNVEV (reference sequence). V lost 5 bases, J lost 7 bases, and 17 bases lay in between. This CDR3 has 14 amino acids. CDR3 in amino acids: CASSHPGTHNEAFF. For the CDR3, the DNA is TGTGCCAGCAGTCATCCCGGGACACATAATGAAGCTTTCTTT.

The chain links TRBV9 to TRBJ2-1; 7 nucleotides align to TRBD2. V lost 0 bases to trimming and J lost 9 bases; unmatched junction nucleotides: 12. The germline V gene encodes CDR1 SGDLS and CDR2 YYNGEE. The CDR3 is made up of 16 amino acids. The CDR3 DNA reads as TGTGCCAGCAGCGTAGGCGGGAGTTCGGGAGTGCTTGAGCAGTTCTTC. Its protein product is CASSVGGSSGVLEQFF.

The gene calls are TRBV4-3 and TRBJ2-7; 13 bases match TRBD2. This CDR3 contains 17 residues. J gave up 2 bases and V 0 bases, and 4 bases lay outside the gene matches. Germline CDR1 reads LGHNA; CDR2 reads YSLEER. CDR3 loop: CASSQDSGTSGTYEQYF. DNA of the CDR3: TGCGCCAGCAGCCAAGATTCGGGGACTAGCGGGACCTACGAGCAGTACTTC.

The rearrangement uses TRBV2 and TRBJ1-1, with D possibly TRBD1 on 6 matching bases. The V end was cut by 6 bases, the J end by 1 base, with 12 bases between. The CDR3 is 14 residues long. Germline-derived CDR1 and CDR2 are SNHLY and FYNNEI. The CDR3: CASRSGQTNTEAFF. CDR3 coding DNA: TGTGCCAGCAGGAGTGGACAGACGAACACTGAAGCTTTCTTT.

The chain carries TRBV6-1 and TRBJ1-2; the D gene is possibly TRBD1 (6 bases). V lost 8 bases and J 2 bases, leaving 15 bases between the germline ends. Germline lookup yields CDR1 MNHNS and CDR2 SASEGT. The CDR3 spans 14 residues. The CDR3 DNA reads as TGTGCCAGCGTGGAGGGGGGGCTCAACTATGGCTACACCTTC. Translating gives CASVEGGLNYGYTF.